This T cell receptor beta chain stems from a study of technical replicates of blood from several donors. The CDR3 runs 15 residues. Trimming at V came to 3 bases and at J to 5 bases, leaving 4 bases not matched to a gene. CDR1 is PRHDT, CDR2 FYEKMQ, per germline (reference sequence). Profiling relied on immunoSEQ multiplex PCR, and the TCRdb table lists in-frame clones only, not all of them. The sample records around 81,000 clones, approximately 75% being singletons. The chain joins TRBV13 to TRBJ2-2; 9 bases match TRBD1. The receptor was derived from a human donor in good health. Some clones in this sample may be carry-over from other donors' samples. The source material was PBMCs. The CDR3 here is CASSLGQGVTGELFF. The CDR3 nucleotides read TGTGCCAGCAGCTTGGGACAGGGCGTGACCGGGGAGCTGTTTTTT.